The next 30 T cell receptor beta chains were all read from a single sample in a study of identifying expanded T cells in peripheral blood. Using immunoSEQ multiplex PCR, the repertoire was profiled, and TCRdb retains in-frame clones only, with some absent. Among about 98,000 clones listed, about 91% were seen once. Source material: blood. These receptors originate from a person aged 18 to 75 in good health.

This clone was seen a single time. The chain employs TRBV14 and TRBJ2-2; D unclear. Germline V CDR1 and CDR2: SGHDN, FVKESK. V lost 2 bases and J lost 1, with 11 bases in between. The CDR3 is 16 residues long. The CDR3 region is CASSQRLSLNTGELFF. CDR3 nucleotides: TGTGCCAGCAGCCAACGTTTATCCCTGAACACCGGGGAGCTGTTTTTT.

The chain couples TRBV6-5 to TRBJ2-7; D not resolved. This CDR3 region has 14 residues. V was trimmed by 5 bases and J by 0 bases, leaving 11 bases between them. In germline, CDR1 is MNHEY, CDR2 SVGAGI. For the CDR3, the DNA is TGTGCCAGCAGTGCGGATCCAAGCTCCTACGAGCAGTACTTC. Amino acid sequence: CASSADPSSYEQYF.

The chain uses TRBV18 and TRBJ2-2; tentatively, D is TRBD2 (6 bases). The length of the CDR3 is 15 residues. Trimming removed 6 bases from V and 4 bases from J, with 15 bases in between. The germline V gene has CDR1 KGHSH and CDR2 LQKENI. CDR3 sequence (DNA): TGTGCCAGCTCGCAAGTGGGGGGATTCACCGGGGAGCTGTTTTTT. This gives the protein CASSQVGGFTGELFF.

The V and J genes are TRBV5-1 and TRBJ1-4, with D unclear. The ends were cut back, 3 bases at V and 6 bases at J, with 9 bases in the middle. Germline CDR1 reads SGHRS; CDR2 reads YFSETQ. This CDR3 is built from 13 residues. CDR3 nucleotides: TGCGCCAGCAGCTCCGACACATATGAAAAACTGTTTTTT. Translated, it gives CASSSDTYEKLFF.

The chain is built from TRBV6-1 and TRBJ2-7; 9 bases match TRBD1. CDR1 and CDR2 from the germline V gene are MNHNS and SASEGT. The ends lost 6 bases at V and 4 bases at J; junction bases unmatched: 10. The CDR3 consists of 15 residues. This chain's CDR3 is CASRPRGDRAYEQYF. The CDR3 DNA follows: TGTGCCAGCAGACCCCGGGGGGACAGGGCTTACGAGCAGTACTTC.

Of note for this clone: The junction departs from the called germline gene at one end, perhaps through a read error. DNA for the CDR3: TGCGCCAGCAGCTCTGGCGGGGGTGGACAAGAGATCCAGTACTTC. This codes for CASSSGGGGQEIQYF. The V and J genes are TRBV5-1 and TRBJ2-5; 7 bases are shared with TRBD2. CDR3 length: 15 residues. Germline V gene sequence: CDR1 SGHRS, CDR2 YFSETQ.

This chain connects TRBV21-1 to TRBJ2-2; TRBD2 is the table's D call and was not checked against the DNA. TRBV21-1 is a recognized pseudogene. This CDR3 is 19 amino acids long. CDR3 protein: CASSKALRGNPSDTGELFF. Written as DNA, the CDR3 is TGTGCCAGCAGCAAAGCCCTTCGAGGGAACCCCTCAGACACCGGGGAGCTGTTTTTT.

This clone came up once. The V and J genes are TRBV6-1 and TRBJ2-3; 8 bases are shared with TRBD2. V shed 6 bases, J shed 6 bases, and the junction held 8 bases outside the gene matches. This CDR3 has 14 amino acids. CDR1 and CDR2 from the germline V gene are MNHNS and SASEGT. This CDR3 reads CASRVSGRPDTQYF. The CDR3 DNA reads TGTGCCAGCAGGGTAAGCGGGAGACCTGATACGCAGTATTTT.

This chain links TRBV18 with TRBJ2-5; no reliable D call. This CDR3 is built from 13 residues. CDR1 and CDR2 from the germline V gene are KGHSH and LQKENI. Trimming took 7 bases from V and 2 from J, leaving 11 bases between them. This CDR3 is CASLPGLQETQYF. The CDR3 coding sequence is TGTGCCAGCTTGCCAGGTCTGCAAGAGACCCAGTACTTC.

Remarks on this clone: Other DNA sequences within the sample encode an identical CDR3. The chain uses TRBV7-2 and TRBJ2-7; TRBD1 matches 7 bases. The ends lost 6 bases at V and 4 bases at J; junction bases unmatched: 3. The CDR3 runs to 12 residues. Germline CDR1 SGHTA, CDR2 FQGNSA. CDR3 sequence (DNA): TGTGCCAGCAGGGGGGACAGTTACGAGCAGTACTTC. Its protein product is CASRGDSYEQYF.

The genes are TRBV4-3 and TRBJ2-5; either TRBD1 or TRBD2 may fit D (5 bases each). V lost 0 bases and J lost 2, with 13 bases in between. This CDR3 is 16 amino acids long. The germline gives CDR1 LGHNA, CDR2 YSLEER. Here the CDR3 DNA reads TGCGCCAGCAGCCAAGATTGGGCAGGGACGCAAGAGACCCAGTACTTC. This encodes CASSQDWAGTQETQYF.

V is TRBV7-2 and J is TRBJ2-7; 9 bases line up with TRBD2. Unmatched junction bases numbered 2, after V lost 0 bases and J lost 2 bases. The CDR3 consists of 15 residues. The germline CDR1 and CDR2 sequences are SGHTA and FQGNSA. CDR3 nucleotides: TGTGCCAGCAGCTTAGCAGCGGGGGGACCCTACGAGCAGTACTTC. It codes for CASSLAAGGPYEQYF.

V gene TRBV10-3 combines with J gene TRBJ2-1; 10 bases are shared with TRBD2. The CDR3 is made up of 16 amino acids. CDR1 ENHRY and CDR2 SYGVKD come from the germline V gene. The junction had 5 bases not matched to a gene; V was cut back by 4 bases and J by 2 bases. DNA for the CDR3: TGTGCCATCAGTGGAACCGGGACTAGCGCCTACAATGAGCAGTTCTTC. It yields the protein CAISGTGTSAYNEQFF.

This clone was seen just once. The chain carries TRBV11-2 and TRBJ1-1; no definite D call. Per the germline V gene, CDR1 is SGHAT and CDR2 is FQNNGV. The CDR3 extends over 13 amino acids. V lost 2 bases and J 11 bases, leaving 15 bases between the germline ends. The CDR3 is CASSLSSSADAFF. The CDR3 DNA follows: TGTGCCAGCAGCTTATCATCGAGTGCAGACGCTTTCTTT. Based on the CDR3 plus reference TRBV11-2 and TRBJ1-1, the full variable domain is EAGVAQSPRYKIIEKRQSVAFWCNPISGHATLYWYQQILGQGPKLLIQFQNNGVVDDSQLPKDRFSAERLKGVDSTLKIQPAKLEDSAVYLCASSLSSSADAFFGQGTRLTVV.

This clone was observed a few times. The CDR3 sequence: CASSSGAGADTQYF. CDR3 nucleotide sequence: TGTGCCAGCAGCTCCGGAGCGGGAGCAGATACGCAGTATTTT. The chain has TRBV7-8 and TRBJ2-3; 8 bases agree with TRBD2. V lost 4 bases, J lost 4 bases, and 4 bases stayed unmatched. The CDR3 extends over 14 amino acids. Germline CDR1 SGHVS, CDR2 FQNEAQ.

The chain employs TRBV15 and TRBJ2-1; D possibly corresponds to TRBD2 (6 bases). CDR1 and CDR2 from the germline V gene are LNHNV and YYDKDF (reference sequence). Trimming took off 3 bases at V and 6 bases at J, with 18 bases between the two ends. This CDR3 has 16 residues. This CDR3 reads CATSRSAGLTGNEQFF. DNA of the CDR3: TGTGCCACCAGCAGGTCCGCGGGACTCACTGGCAATGAGCAGTTCTTC.

The V call is TRBV6-4, the J call TRBJ2-1; D remains ambiguous. The CDR3 has 14 amino acids. Trimming took off 4 bases at V and 0 bases at J, with 7 bases between the two ends. The germline CDR1 and CDR2 sequences are MRHNA and SNTAGT. DNA of the CDR3: TGTGCCAGCAGTGTAGATAGCTCCTACAATGAGCAGTTCTTC. Encoded protein: CASSVDSSYNEQFF.

The chain combines TRBV30 with TRBJ1-1; TRBD1 might be the D (5 bases). The CDR3 covers 15 residues. Germline V lookup: CDR1 GTSNPN, CDR2 SVGIG (reference sequence). Trimming shortened V by 0 bases and J by 6 bases, and 17 bases separated the two germline ends. In DNA, the CDR3 is TGTGCCTGGAGTGTACGGGGTGGAGTGGGGGCTGAAGCTTTCTTT. It yields the protein CAWSVRGGVGAEAFF.

V is TRBV6-6 and J is TRBJ1-1, with 7 bases lining up with TRBD1. This CDR3 is built from 15 residues. V lost 6 bases and J lost 3; bases outside the gene matches: 10. In germline, CDR1 is MNHNY, CDR2 SVGAGI (reference sequence). The CDR3, as DNA: TGTGCCAGCAGCCAAGACAGGGCGGGTTACACTGAAGCTTTCTTT. Translating it yields CASSQDRAGYTEAFF.

The chain carries TRBV5-1 and TRBJ2-2; perhaps TRBD1 as D (5 bases). V was trimmed by 4 bases and J by 0 bases, leaving 16 bases between them. The CDR3 contains 17 residues. The germline CDR1 and CDR2 sequences are SGHRS and YFSETQ. The CDR3 coding sequence is TGCGCCAGCAGCCCAATTAGACAGTCTACGAACACCGGGGAGCTGTTTTTT. Protein sequence: CASSPIRQSTNTGELFF.

V and J are TRBV7-9 and TRBJ1-4; the D is unclear. Trimming left V 4 bases short and J 3 bases short, with 12 bases between. The germline V gene encodes CDR1 SEHNR and CDR2 FQNEAQ (reference sequence). This CDR3 contains 15 residues. The CDR3 DNA sequence: TGTGCCAGCAGCTCAAACAGCGACCCTAATGAAAAACTGTTTTTT. Its translation is CASSSNSDPNEKLFF.

V is TRBV6-4 and J is TRBJ2-1, with 9 bases aligning to TRBD1. CDR3 length: 14 amino acids. The germline V gene has CDR1 MRHNA and CDR2 SNTAGT. V shed 7 bases and J 5 bases; nucleotides not matched to a gene: 6. DNA of the CDR3: TGTGCCAGCAAGCCGGGACAGGGAAACAATGAGCAGTTCTTC. Translated, it gives CASKPGQGNNEQFF.

This chain connects TRBV28 to TRBJ1-4, with TRBD1 as a possible D gene (5 bases). The CDR3 loop spans 15 amino acids. Trimming stripped 5 bases from V and 5 bases from J, with 15 bases between. Per the germline V gene, CDR1 is MDHEN and CDR2 is SYDVKM. CDR3 sequence (DNA): TGTGCCAGCAGTCCCGGGGCGCGAACGAATGAAAAACTGTTTTTT. Translation gives CASSPGARTNEKLFF.

V and J are TRBV9 and TRBJ1-1, with D hard to call. V lost 0 bases to trimming and J lost 5 bases, with 14 bases between them. CDR3 length: 15 residues. Germline V gene data show CDR1 as SGDLS and CDR2 as YYNGEE. The DNA for the CDR3 is TGTGCCAGCAGCGTAGACGGAACTGCTAGAACTGAAGCTTTCTTT. Translation: CASSVDGTARTEAFF.

This sequence joins TRBV29-1 and TRBJ2-6; D is uncertain. The CDR3 length is 12 residues. The V end was cut by 4 bases, the J end by 0 bases, with 1 base between. Germline V gene sequence: CDR1 SQVTM, CDR2 ANQGSEA. Here the CDR3 reads CSVASGANVLTF. The CDR3 DNA reads as TGCAGCGTTGCCTCTGGGGCCAACGTCCTGACTTTC.

The V call is TRBV29-1, the J call TRBJ1-1, with D uncertain. Germline values: CDR1 SQVTM, CDR2 ANQGSEA. Trimming pared 5 bases from V and 1 base from J, leaving 8 bases between. This CDR3 has 12 amino acids. Here the CDR3 DNA reads TGCAGCGTTAGAATGGAGAACACTGAAGCTTTCTTT. Encoded protein: CSVRMENTEAFF.

This clone was observed a single time. V gene TRBV9 combines with J gene TRBJ2-2; D is perhaps TRBD2 (5 bases). The CDR3 runs 15 residues. Germline V gene sequence: CDR1 SGDLS, CDR2 YYNGEE. The V gene lost 0 bases and the J gene lost 3 bases, with 9 bases spanning the gap. Written as DNA, the CDR3 is TGTGCCAGCAGCGTAGGACGGGGATACACCGGGGAGCTGTTTTTT. This codes for CASSVGRGYTGELFF.

The chain recombines TRBV7-2 with TRBJ2-1, with D perhaps matching TRBD1 (5 bases). Germline-derived CDR1 and CDR2 are SGHTA and FQGNSA. Deletions cut 4 bases from V and 15 bases from J, with 19 bases between. The CDR3 has 13 amino acids. The CDR3 DNA follows: TGTGCCAGCAGCTCTTACAGGTCCATTACAGGGTTCTTC. Its translation is CASSSYRSITGFF.

This chain connects TRBV10-1 to TRBJ2-1, with unresolved D. Germline V CDR1 and CDR2: WNHNN, SYGVQD (reference sequence). Between the trimmed V and J ends, which lost 4 bases and 1 base, there was a span of 8 bases. The CDR3 runs to 14 residues. CDR3 sequence: CASSASGSYNEQFF. CDR3 DNA: TGCGCCAGCAGTGCATCAGGTTCCTACAATGAGCAGTTCTTC.

J is TRBJ1-3 and V is TRBV28; possibly TRBD1 for D (5 bases). V lost 4 bases to trimming and J lost 5 bases, with 15 bases between them. This CDR3 contains 15 residues. CDR1 and CDR2 from the germline V gene are MDHEN and SYDVKM. The CDR3 DNA follows: TGTGCCAGCAGTTCCCTCCCGACAGCCCGAAACACCATATATTTT. It yields the protein CASSSLPTARNTIYF.